The clone carrying this T cell receptor (beta chain) was detected a few times. Antigen unknown. MiXCR was run by TCRdb on the 5' RACE reads, yielding one entry per CDR3 protein. This sample carries 100,000 to 150,000 distinct CDR3 sequences, roughly 15% of them seen once, and the ten largest clones take roughly 43%. The data were obtained in a study of T cells after yellow fever vaccination. Study-wide context: For low cell numbers, libraries were made with SMART-Seq v4 Ultra Low Input. Study-level results: A minor fraction of clonotypes spanned both CD4 and CD8 compartments.

This TCR was sampled from a man in his late teens or twenties who received the YFV17D yellow fever vaccine. The sample consisted of CD8+ T cells sorted from PBMCs, taken 5 days after the yellow fever booster vaccination.

The CDR3 loop reads CASSQGHRSYEQYF. The CDR3 nucleotides are TGCGCCAGCAGCCAAGGTCACCGCTCCTACGAGCAGTACTTC. The genes are TRBV4-1 and TRBJ2-7; the D is unclear. Trimming took off 1 base at V and 0 bases at J, with 7 bases between the two ends. Germline CDR1 is MGHRA and CDR2 is YSYEKL. The CDR3 runs to 14 residues.